This T cell receptor beta chain was sequenced in a study of identical twins. Each CDR3 protein is one row after TCRdb ran MiXCR on the 5' RACE reads. The sample includes about 530,000 distinct CDR3 sequences, about a fifth of them seen just once. Germline loops: CDR1 MNHNS, CDR2 SASEGT. With V trimmed by 10 bases and J by 1 base, 3 bases remained unmatched. CDR3 length: 14 amino acids. General study points: Conclusions were drawn cross-sectionally by statistical analysis, without following the same donors. Whereas memory repertoires showed no such difference, abundant cord blood beta clonotypes carried fewer insertions.

Only a few counts were recorded for this clonotype. What it binds is unknown. These data also formed part of another study, on yellow fever vaccine responses in identical twins.

This receptor was taken from a woman aged 18-29 years in good health. The source material was CD4+ T cells sorted from blood. The chain recombines TRBV6-1 with TRBJ2-2; TRBD1 matches at 10 bases. CDR3 DNA sequence: TGTGCCACCGGGACAGGGGAGAACACCGGGGAGCTGTTTTTT. Protein product: CATGTGENTGELFF.